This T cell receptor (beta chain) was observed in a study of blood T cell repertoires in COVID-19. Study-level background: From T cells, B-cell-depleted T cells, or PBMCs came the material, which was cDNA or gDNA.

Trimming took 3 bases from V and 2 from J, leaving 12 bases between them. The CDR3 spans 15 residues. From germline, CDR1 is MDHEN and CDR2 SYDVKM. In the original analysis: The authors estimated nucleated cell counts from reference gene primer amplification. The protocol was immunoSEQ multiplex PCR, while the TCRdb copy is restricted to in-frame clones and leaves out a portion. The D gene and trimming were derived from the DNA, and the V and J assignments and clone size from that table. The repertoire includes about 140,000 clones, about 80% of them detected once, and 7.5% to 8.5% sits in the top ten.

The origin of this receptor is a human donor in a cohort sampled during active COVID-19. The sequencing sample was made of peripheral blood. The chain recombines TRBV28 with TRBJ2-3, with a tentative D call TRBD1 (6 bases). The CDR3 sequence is CASSFQGPYTDTQYF. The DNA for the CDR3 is TGTGCCAGCAGTTTCCAGGGGCCGTACACAGATACGCAGTATTTT. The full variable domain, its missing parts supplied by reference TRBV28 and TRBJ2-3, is DVKVTQSSRYLVKRTGEKVFLECVQDMDHENMFWYRQDPGLGLRLIYFSYDVKMKEKGDIPEGYSVSREKKERFSLILESASTNQTSMYLCASSFQGPYTDTQYFGPGTRLTVL.